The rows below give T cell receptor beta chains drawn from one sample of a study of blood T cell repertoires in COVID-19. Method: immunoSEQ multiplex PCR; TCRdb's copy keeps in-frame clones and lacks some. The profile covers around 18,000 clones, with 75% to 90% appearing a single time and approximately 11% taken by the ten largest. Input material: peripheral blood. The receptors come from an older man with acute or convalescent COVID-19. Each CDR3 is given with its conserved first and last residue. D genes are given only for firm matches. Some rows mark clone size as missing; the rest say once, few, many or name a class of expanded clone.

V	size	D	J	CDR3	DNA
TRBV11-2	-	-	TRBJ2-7	CASSRQLGGGSYEQYF	TGTGCCAGCAGCCGCCAGCTTGGGGGCGGCTCCTACGAGCAGTACTTC
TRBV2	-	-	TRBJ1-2	CASGEALSLSGYTF	TGTGCCAGCGGGGAAGCGTTGTCGTTATCTGGCTACACCTTC
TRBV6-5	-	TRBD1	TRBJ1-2	CASSRSTGGRGYTF	TGTGCCAGCAGCCGATCGACAGGGGGCCGTGGCTACACCTTC
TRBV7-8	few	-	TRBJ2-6	CASSLAGLDFSGANVLTF	TGTGCCAGCAGCTTAGCGGGTTTGGACTTCTCTGGGGCCAACGTCCTGACTTTC
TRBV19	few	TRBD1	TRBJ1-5	CASSTRQGIEQPQHF	TGTGCCAGTAGTACTCGACAGGGGATCGAACAGCCCCAGCATTTT
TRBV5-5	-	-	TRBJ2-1	CASSFLTGVNEQFF	TGTGCCAGCAGCTTTCTTACGGGGGTTAATGAGCAGTTCTTC
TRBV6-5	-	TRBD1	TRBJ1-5	CASSPNRGDQPQHF	TGTGCCAGCAGTCCAAACAGGGGAGATCAGCCCCAGCATTTT
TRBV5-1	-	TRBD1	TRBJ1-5	CASSPTTGYEQPQHF	TGCGCCAGCAGTCCGACGACAGGGTACGAACAGCCCCAGCATTTT
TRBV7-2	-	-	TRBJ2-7	CASSPEGGQYEQYF	TGTGCCAGCAGCCCCGAGGGGGGGCAGTACGAGCAGTACTTC
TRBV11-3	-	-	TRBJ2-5	CASSQDHQETQYF	TGTGCCAGCAGCCAGGATCACCAAGAGACCCAGTACTTC
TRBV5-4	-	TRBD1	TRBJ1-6	CASSSGTGSSSYNSPLHF	TGTGCCAGCAGCTCCGGGACAGGGTCGAGCTCCTATAATTCACCCCTCCACTTT
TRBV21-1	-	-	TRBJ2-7	CASSKDGRVSYEQYF	TGTGCCAGCAGCAAAGATGGCAGGGTTTCCTACGAGCAGTACTTC
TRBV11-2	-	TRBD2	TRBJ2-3	CASSSIGTLAGGTDTQYF	TGTGCCAGCAGCTCCATTGGGACCCTAGCGGGGGGGACAGATACGCAGTATTTT
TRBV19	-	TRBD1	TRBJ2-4	CASSMRQGDIQYF	TGTGCCAGTAGTATGCGGCAGGGGGACATTCAGTACTTC
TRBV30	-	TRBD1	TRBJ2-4	CAWSKNRGLAKNIQYF	TGTGCCTGGAGTAAGAACAGGGGGTTGGCCAAAAACATTCAGTACTTC
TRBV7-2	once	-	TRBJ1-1	CASSPGPQHTEAFF	TGTGCCAGCAGCCCAGGTCCCCAGCACACTGAAGCTTTCTTT
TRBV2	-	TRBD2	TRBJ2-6	CASTEELAGYSGANVLTF	TGTGCCAGCACCGAAGAACTAGCGGGGTACTCTGGGGCCAACGTCCTGACTTTC
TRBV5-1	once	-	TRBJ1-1	CASSLATGLNTEAFF	TGCGCCAGCAGCTTGGCAACAGGCTTGAACACTGAAGCTTTCTTT
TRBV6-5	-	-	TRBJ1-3	CASRGPGNTIYF	TGTGCCAGCAGGGGGCCTGGAAACACCATATATTTT
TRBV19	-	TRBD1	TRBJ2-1	CASSIPTGGYNEQFF	TGTGCCAGTAGTATCCCGACAGGGGGTTACAATGAGCAGTTCTTC
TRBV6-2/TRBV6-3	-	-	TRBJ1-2	CASSRPGKDYGYTF	TGTGCCAGCAGCCGCCCAGGGAAGGACTATGGCTACACCTTC
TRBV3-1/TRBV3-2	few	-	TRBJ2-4	CASSQGAGPKNIQYF	TGTGCCAGCAGCCAAGGGGCGGGACCCAAAAACATTCAGTACTTC
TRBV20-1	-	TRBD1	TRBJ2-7	CSASAGGGEQYF	TGCAGTGCTAGTGCAGGGGGCGGCGAGCAGTACTTC
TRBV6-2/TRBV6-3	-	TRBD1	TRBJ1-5	CASSYPQGALHHAQHF	TGTGCCAGCAGTTACCCACAGGGGGCCCTCCATCATGCCCAGCATTTT